These T cell receptor beta chains were read from a single sample in a study of blood T cell repertoires in COVID-19. Using immunoSEQ multiplex PCR, the repertoire was profiled, and TCRdb retains in-frame clones only, with some absent. Here the sample spans tens of thousands of clones, roughly four fifths being singletons. Material: peripheral blood. All receptors come from a woman older than 75 with COVID-19, enrolled during active disease. Each CDR3 is given with its conserved first and last residue. A D gene is named only where the DNA matches it firmly. Clone size is stated in some rows and not others, as once, few, many or a class when expanded.

d_call	clone_size	v_call	j_call	cdr3_aa	cdr3_nt
-	-	TRBV12-2	TRBJ1-1	CASRPLPGAEAFF	TGTGCAAGTCGCCCCCTGCCGGGGGCTGAAGCTTTCTTT
-	-	TRBV25-1	TRBJ1-1	CASSDENRVNTEAFF	TGTGCCAGCAGTGATGAGAACAGGGTGAACACTGAAGCTTTCTTT
TRBD2	-	TRBV5-5	TRBJ2-1	CASSWGEGDNEQFF	TGTGCCAGCAGCTGGGGGGAGGGTGACAATGAGCAGTTCTTC
TRBD1	-	TRBV30	TRBJ1-2	CASSPLGTGGYTF	TGTGCCTCATCTCCGTTGGGGACAGGTGGCTACACCTTC
-	-	TRBV27	TRBJ1-6	CASSLNRNSPLHF	TGTGCCAGCAGTTTAAACAGGAATTCACCCCTCCACTTT
TRBD2	-	TRBV7-9	TRBJ2-7	CASSPSGTSGRASYYEQYF	TGTGCCAGCAGCCCGTCGGGGACTAGCGGGAGGGCCTCTTACTACGAGCAGTACTTC
-	-	TRBV19	TRBJ2-2	CASSRKLANTGELFF	TGTGCCAGTAGTAGAAAGCTAGCGAACACCGGGGAGCTGTTTTTT
TRBD1	-	TRBV29-1	TRBJ1-1	CSATTGGVSIGTEAFF	TGCAGCGCCACGACAGGGGGCGTGAGTATCGGGACTGAAGCTTTCTTT
TRBD1	-	TRBV7-2	TRBJ1-3	CASSRTGDGNTIYF	TGTGCCAGCAGCCGGACAGGGGACGGAAACACCATATATTTT
-	once	TRBV28	TRBJ2-1	CASRPRGAVNEQFF	TGTGCCAGCAGACCGCGGGGTGCTGTTAATGAGCAGTTCTTC
TRBD2	-	TRBV7-9	TRBJ2-3	CANELAGITDTQYF	TGTGCCAATGAACTAGCGGGAATCACAGATACGCAGTATTTT
TRBD2	-	TRBV29-1	TRBJ2-3	CSVLQLAGEDTQYF	TGCAGCGTCCTCCAATTAGCGGGAGAGGATACGCAGTATTTT
-	-	TRBV7-3	TRBJ1-1	CASSGQTNTEAFF	TGTGCCAGCAGCGGACAGACGAACACTGAAGCTTTCTTT
TRBD2	-	TRBV6-1	TRBJ2-7	CASSSRGAGEYTQYF	TGTGCCAGCAGTTCGCGGGGAGCGGGAGAGTATACGCAGTACTTC
TRBD1	-	TRBV3-1/TRBV3-2	TRBJ1-5	CASSRGQGARSNQPQHF	TGTGCCAGCAGCCGCGGACAGGGGGCGAGGAGCAATCAGCCCCAGCATTTT
TRBD2	-	TRBV10-3	TRBJ2-3	CAIGTGGGSTDTQYF	TGTGCCATCGGTACTGGCGGGGGGAGCACAGATACGCAGTATTTT
TRBD1	few	TRBV5-1	TRBJ2-7	CASSMTGLSYEQYF	TGCGCCAGCAGTATGACAGGGCTTTCCTACGAGCAGTACTTC
-	-	TRBV4-1	TRBJ1-2	CASSQDPGVKGYGYTF	TGCGCCAGCAGCCAAGATCCGGGGGTAAAGGGCTATGGCTACACCTTC
-	-	TRBV13	TRBJ2-3	CASSLLSRDGGTDTQYF	TGTGCCAGCAGCTTACTATCGCGGGATGGAGGCACAGATACGCAGTATTTT
-	-	TRBV28	TRBJ2-7	CASSLDRVNYEQYF	TGTGCCAGCAGTTTAGACCGGGTAAACTACGAGCAGTACTTC